This passage covers 7 T cell receptor beta chains from one sample sequenced in a study of CD8+CD57+ T cells in acquired aplastic anemia. CDR3 and TCR beta VDJ profiling relied on a genomic DNA template. TCRdb fed the reads into MiXCR, producing one record per CDR3 protein. Of some 150,000 distinct CDR3 sequences in the sample, more than 35% are singletons; the top ten hold around 8.4%. Sequencing used sorted CD4+, CD8+, or CD8+CD57+ T cells (not recorded which) from PBMCs. These receptors all stem from a human donor in good health, serving as a control.

This clonotype turned up a few times. This chain uses TRBV6-1 with TRBJ2-1; 7 nucleotides align to TRBD2. Germline CDR1 MNHNS, CDR2 SASEGT. V lost 6 bases, J lost 1 base, and 6 bases stayed unmatched. The CDR3 sequence is 15 residues long. This chain's CDR3 is CASSKLASSYNEQFF. The CDR3 DNA reads TGTGCCAGCAGCAAACTAGCGAGTTCCTACAATGAGCAGTTCTTC.

The V and J genes are TRBV30 and TRBJ2-4, with a weak D call TRBD1 (6 bases). The V and J ends lost 5 bases and 5 bases respectively, with 16 bases between them. The CDR3 is 14 amino acids. Germline values: CDR1 GTSNPN, CDR2 SVGIG (reference sequence). CDR3 DNA: TGTGCCTGGGGAGCAGACAGGCGACAAAACATTCAGTACTTC. Its translation: CAWGADRRQNIQYF.

This clonotype was counted between two and nine times. The chain recombines TRBV6-4 with TRBJ1-6, with D tentatively TRBD1 (6 bases). V was pared by 2 bases and J by 7 bases, with 6 bases between. The CDR3 length is 13 residues. Germline CDR1 reads MRHNA; CDR2 reads SNTAGT. The CDR3 reads CASSDGTNSPLHF. For the CDR3, the DNA is TGTGCCAGCAGTGACGGGACAAATTCACCCCTCCACTTT.

Many counts were recorded for this clonotype. The chain has TRBV6-1 and TRBJ2-3; D ambiguous. V was pared by 0 bases and J by 5 bases, with 6 bases between. Per the germline V gene, CDR1 is MNHNS and CDR2 is SASEGT. CDR3 length: 13 amino acids. In nucleotides, the CDR3 is TGTGCCAGCAGTGAAGCCCCGGGAGATACGCAGTATTTT. As protein: CASSEAPGDTQYF.

The sample holds many counts of this clonotype. The V and J genes are TRBV7-2 and TRBJ2-7; tentatively, D is TRBD1 or TRBD2 (5 bases each). The CDR3 length is 14 residues. Germline V gives CDR1 SGHTA, CDR2 FQGNSA. V lost 3 bases, J lost 9 bases, and 18 bases lay in between. The CDR3 is CASSFSGTDLRQYF. The CDR3 region has the DNA TGTGCCAGCAGCTTCTCTGGGACCGACCTAAGGCAGTACTTC.

There are many counts of this clonotype. CDR3 sequence: CASSSQVNTEAFF. The CDR3 DNA reads as TGTGCCAGCAGTTCCCAGGTGAACACTGAAGCTTTCTTT. The J gene is TRBJ1-1, the V gene TRBV6-4; D gene uncertain. Germline V gene data show CDR1 as MRHNA and CDR2 as SNTAGT. The CDR3 spans 13 residues. Trimming took off 5 bases at V and 0 bases at J, with 7 bases between the two ends.

This clonotype was seen ten or more times. DNA of the CDR3: TGTGCCAGCAGCACCTCCCAGGGGGCGTGGCACTCTGAAGCTTTCTTT. It encodes CASSTSQGAWHSEAFF. The chain is built from TRBV5-4 and TRBJ1-1, with 8 bases fitting TRBD1. Per the germline V gene, CDR1 is SGHNT and CDR2 is YYREEE (reference sequence). This CDR3 is built from 16 residues. V gave up 4 bases and J gave up 6 bases; unmatched junction bases: 14.